This T cell receptor beta chain was sequenced for a study of blood T cell repertoires in COVID-19. V was pared by 6 bases and J by 6 bases, with 3 bases of the junction left unmatched. The germline V gene encodes CDR1 SQVTM and CDR2 ANQGSEA. The CDR3 is made up of 12 amino acids. Only in-frame clones appear in the TCRdb table, and some are missing; sequencing was by immunoSEQ multiplex PCR. The sample includes approximately 500,000 clones, approximately 90% seen only once; the top ten take 1.5% to 2%. This receptor was taken from a woman between 35 and 50 years old who had recovered from COVID-19. Sequences were obtained from PBMCs or T cells enriched from blood (not recorded which). The rearrangement links TRBV29-1 to TRBJ2-1, with TRBD1 identical over 9 bases. CDR3 protein: CSVNRGPNEQFF. For the CDR3, the DNA is TGCAGCGTCAACAGGGGGCCCAATGAGCAGTTCTTC.